This T cell receptor (beta chain) was sequenced in a study of radiotherapy plus CTLA-4 blockade in lung cancer. About the study: Overall, about 19% of patients showed an objective response, while about 30% attained disease control.

Profiling relied on immunoSEQ multiplex PCR, and the TCRdb table lists in-frame clones only, not all of them. Counted here are 80,000 to 95,000 clones, about four fifths occurring once; the ten biggest clones make up about 23%. About this clone: Its cognate antigen is unknown.

Whole-study findings and limits: Researchers report tumor-derived TCR clones expanding in blood after radiotherapy plus ipilimumab. How blood T cell clones changed early, along with interferon-beta, reportedly forecast response best.

Germline CDR1 reads SGHAT; CDR2 reads FQNNGV. The CDR3 loop spans 13 amino acids. V was shortened by 1 base and J by 4 bases, with 8 bases between the two germline ends. This chain links TRBV11-2 with TRBJ2-7; possibly TRBD1 for D (6 bases). The sample consisted of peripheral blood, taken from a patient treated with radiotherapy plus ipilimumab. The clonotype originates from a human donor with non-small cell lung cancer that progressed on radiotherapy plus ipilimumab. CDR3 protein: CASSLGTVYEQYV. The CDR3, as DNA: TGTGCCAGCAGCTTAGGGACAGTGTACGAGCAGTACGTC.